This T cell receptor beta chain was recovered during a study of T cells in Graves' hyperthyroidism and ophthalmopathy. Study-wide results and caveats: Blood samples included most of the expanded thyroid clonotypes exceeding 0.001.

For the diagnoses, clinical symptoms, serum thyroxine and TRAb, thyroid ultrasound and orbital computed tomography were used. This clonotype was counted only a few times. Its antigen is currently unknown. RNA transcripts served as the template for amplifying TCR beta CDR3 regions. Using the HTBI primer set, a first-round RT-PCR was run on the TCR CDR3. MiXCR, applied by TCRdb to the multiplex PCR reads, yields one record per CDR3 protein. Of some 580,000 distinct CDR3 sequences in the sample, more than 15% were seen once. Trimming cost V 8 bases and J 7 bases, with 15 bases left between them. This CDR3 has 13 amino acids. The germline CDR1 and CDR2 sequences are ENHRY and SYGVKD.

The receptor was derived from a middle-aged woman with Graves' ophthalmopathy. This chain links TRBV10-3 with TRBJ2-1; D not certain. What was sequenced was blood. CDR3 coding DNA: TGTGCCATCGGTCCAGTACCTAGGAATGAGCAGTTCTTC. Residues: CAIGPVPRNEQFF.